Listed here are 22 T cell receptor beta chains from one sample, sequenced in a study of Ad26.COV2.S vaccination and SARS-CoV-2 variants. Clones were read by immunoSEQ multiplex PCR, and TCRdb kept only the in-frame ones, dropping some. The table lists some 500,000 clones, roughly nine tenths of them singletons, with over 2.5% in the top ten. Regarding treatment: roughly 19 received Ad26.COV2.S at low or high dose, single or two shots; roughly five received placebo; per-sample allocation not given. Samples were taken on day 63 after the first vaccine or placebo injection. The sample in question was peripheral blood, obtained in a trial of Ad26.COV2.S vaccine versus placebo. These receptors came from a person aged 18-65 years who received the Ad26.COV2.S COVID-19 vaccine or a placebo.

This chain links TRBV28 with TRBJ1-1; D unresolved. The CDR3 runs to 12 residues. Between the trimmed V and J ends, which lost 7 bases and 3 bases, there was a span of 9 bases. The germline gives CDR1 MDHEN, CDR2 SYDVKM. CDR3: CASTIVDTEAFF. CDR3 sequence (DNA): TGTGCCAGCACTATTGTAGACACTGAAGCTTTCTTT. Combining the CDR3 with reference TRBV28 and TRBJ1-1 gives the whole variable domain DVKVTQSSRYLVKRTGEKVFLECVQDMDHENMFWYRQDPGLGLRLIYFSYDVKMKEKGDIPEGYSVSREKKERFSLILESASTNQTSMYLCASTIVDTEAFFGQGTRLTVV.

The rearrangement links TRBV6-2 or TRBV6-3 to TRBJ1-1, with a tentative D call TRBD1 (5 bases). The V and J ends lost 6 bases and 2 bases respectively, with 16 bases between them. The CDR3 loop spans 15 amino acids. In germline, CDR1 is MNHEY, CDR2 SVGEGT. In DNA, the CDR3 is TGTGCCAGCAGCCCTCAGGGAGGGAAAAACACTGAAGCTTTCTTT. Protein product: CASSPQGGKNTEAFF.

This chain's CDR3 is CASHKANSPLHF. In DNA, the CDR3 is TGTGCCAGCCATAAGGCGAATTCACCCCTCCACTTT. The chain combines TRBV28 with TRBJ1-6; the D is unclear. The CDR3 is made up of 12 amino acids. CDR1 and CDR2 (germline): MDHEN, SYDVKM. V lost 8 bases and J lost 7, with 9 bases in between.

In this sample, this clone turned up a few times. This chain connects TRBV7-9 to TRBJ1-1; no firm D call. The CDR3 has 13 amino acids. Trimming cost V 2 bases and J 1 base, with 5 bases left between them. The germline gives CDR1 SEHNR, CDR2 FQNEAQ (reference sequence). CDR3 residues: CASSLWENTEAFF. The CDR3, as DNA: TGTGCCAGCAGCTTATGGGAGAACACTGAAGCTTTCTTT.

The chain combines TRBV2 with TRBJ2-4; the D is unclear. The V gene lost 8 bases and the J gene lost 0 bases, with 8 bases spanning the gap. There are 13 residues in the CDR3. Per germline, CDR1 SNHLY and CDR2 FYNNEI. CDR3 bases: TGTGCCAGCTTAGATCTAGCCAAAAACATTCAGTACTTC. Translating it yields CASLDLAKNIQYF.

The V and J genes are TRBV6-1 and TRBJ2-3, with 13 bases aligning to TRBD2. CDR1 is MNHNS, CDR2 SASEGT, per germline. Trimming removed 4 bases from V and 0 bases from J; junction bases left unmatched: 10. This CDR3 has 19 residues. CDR3 DNA sequence: TGTGCCAGCAGTGTGACTAGCGGGAGGTTTTTCGAGAGCACAGATACGCAGTATTTT. As protein: CASSVTSGRFFESTDTQYF.

The chain couples TRBV28 to TRBJ2-7, with no clear D. CDR1 and CDR2 (germline): MDHEN, SYDVKM. V lost 3 bases and J 3 bases, leaving 9 bases between the germline ends. The CDR3 runs 13 residues. The CDR3 DNA follows: TGTGCCAGCAGTTTTCCCTCAGACTACGAGCAGTACTTC. Its translation: CASSFPSDYEQYF.

The chain couples TRBV7-2 to TRBJ1-6; D uncertain. The V gene's germline CDR1 is SGHTA and CDR2 FQGNSA. Trimming pared 5 bases from V and 13 bases from J, leaving 15 bases between. This CDR3 comprises 13 residues. For the CDR3, the DNA is TGTGCCAGCAGCCTAGATGAGGCAAGGCCCCTCCACTTT. This codes for CASSLDEARPLHF.

The chain carries TRBV7-2 and TRBJ1-5, with D uncertain. Germline V gene data show CDR1 as SGHTA and CDR2 as FQGNSA. Between the trimmed V and J ends, which lost 1 base and 5 bases, there was a span of 6 bases. CDR3 length equals 13 residues. The CDR3 DNA is TGTGCCAGCAGCTTAGTTTCCTATCAGCCCCAGCATTTT. The encoded protein is CASSLVSYQPQHF. Full variable domain (rest looked up from reference TRBV7-2 and TRBJ1-5): GAGVSQSPSNKVTEKGKDVELRCDPISGHTALYWYRQSLGQGLEFLIYFQGNSAPDKSGLPSDRFSAERTGGSVSTLTIQRTQQEDSAVYLCASSLVSYQPQHFGDGTRLSIL.

This clone was seen more than once but under ten times. This chain links TRBV6-6 with TRBJ2-7, with D unclear. The CDR3 totals 15 residues. V was pared by 0 bases and J by 0 bases, with 9 bases between. Germline V gene lookup returns CDR1 MNHNY and CDR2 SVGAGI (reference sequence). The CDR3 reads CASSYSVAASYEQYV. As DNA, the CDR3 is TGTGCCAGCAGTTACTCGGTGGCGGCCTCCTACGAGCAGTACGTC.

This clone was counted once. The rearrangement uses TRBV3-1 (or the pseudogene TRBV3-2) and TRBJ2-3; D is ambiguous. The germline V gene has CDR1 LGHDT and CDR2 YNNKEL (reference sequence). The V gene lost 1 base and the J gene lost 4 bases, with 9 bases spanning the gap. The CDR3 covers 14 residues. The CDR3 nucleotides are TGTGCCAGCAGCCAAGGTGGGAAGGCAGATACGCAGTATTTT. Its translation is CASSQGGKADTQYF.

The sample holds one count of this clone. The CDR3 nucleotides read TGTGCCAGCAGCTTAGGGCTAGTGTACCAAGAGACCCAGTACTTC. Its translation: CASSLGLVYQETQYF. The rearrangement joins TRBV7-6 to TRBJ2-5; D is unclear. Trimming pared 1 base from V and 0 bases from J, leaving 9 bases between. The CDR3 runs to 15 residues. The germline CDR1 and CDR2 sequences are SGHVS and FNYEAQ.

The count of this clone is one. V and J are TRBV24-1 and TRBJ2-1; 9 nucleotides align to TRBD2. Germline V gene sequence: CDR1 KGHDR, CDR2 SFDVKD. Trimming took 8 bases from V and 7 from J; bases not matched to a gene: 8. This CDR3 has 14 amino acids. CDR3 nucleotides: TGTGCCACCACCCCAGGCGGGGGGGCAAATGAGCAGTTCTTC. It is translated as CATTPGGGANEQFF.

V usage is TRBV5-4 and J usage is TRBJ2-7; 8 nucleotides match TRBD1. Germline V gene lookup returns CDR1 SGHNT and CDR2 YYREEE (reference sequence). The CDR3 is 17 residues long. J was trimmed by 3 bases and V by 0 bases; bases with no gene match: 11. CDR3 nucleotide sequence: TGTGCCAGCAGCTTGGAACCGAGACAGGGGTTAGGCTACGAGCAGTACGTC. Amino acid sequence: CASSLEPRQGLGYEQYV.

The chain uses TRBV27 and TRBJ1-2; 10 positions match TRBD1. Germline CDR1 and CDR2: MNHEY and SMNVEV (reference sequence). CDR3 size: 16 residues. V dropped 3 bases and J dropped 8; count of bases not matched to a gene: 12. The CDR3 nucleotides read TGTGCCAGCAGTTTCGCTCAAGGGGGACAGGGGAGCGGCTACACCTTC. Translation: CASSFAQGGQGSGYTF.

The count of this clone is one. V usage is TRBV7-2 and J usage is TRBJ1-2; D gene uncertain. The CDR3 length is 15 residues. The germline gives CDR1 SGHTA, CDR2 FQGNSA. Trimming left V 5 bases short and J 2 bases short, with 15 bases between. CDR3 in amino acids: CASSPRTAGNYGYTF. The DNA of the CDR3 is TGTGCCAGCAGCCCCCGGACGGCGGGAAACTATGGCTACACCTTC.

The chain employs TRBV14 and TRBJ2-2, with D perhaps TRBD1 (5 bases). Germline CDR1 is SGHDN and CDR2 is FVKESK. The V end was cut by 4 bases, the J end by 8 bases, with 29 bases between. CDR3 length: 19 amino acids. CDR3 sequence reads: CASSPPPAGINTRIGELFF. As DNA, the CDR3 is TGTGCCAGCAGCCCCCCCCCGGCAGGGATAAACACGCGGATAGGGGAGCTGTTTTTT.

The rearrangement joins TRBV20-1 to TRBJ2-1; TRBD2 might be the D (5 bases). V shed 3 bases and J shed 5 bases, with 5 bases lying between them. This CDR3 region has 11 residues. Germline-derived CDR1 and CDR2 are DFQATT and SNEGSKA (reference sequence). CDR3 sequence: CSASGNNEQFF. CDR3 DNA sequence: TGCAGTGCTAGCGGGAACAATGAGCAGTTCTTC.

The chain is built from TRBV7-2 and TRBJ2-5; D gene uncertain. CDR1 and CDR2 from the germline V gene are SGHTA and FQGNSA. Between the trimmed V and J ends, which lost 4 bases and 2 bases, there was a span of 8 bases. The CDR3 loop spans 13 amino acids. CDR3 loop: CASSSVFQETQYF. The DNA for the CDR3 is TGTGCCAGCAGCTCCGTTTTTCAAGAGACCCAGTACTTC.

The chain has TRBV10-3 and TRBJ2-5; D tentatively reads TRBD1 or TRBD2 (8 bases each). There are 13 residues in the CDR3. CDR1 ENHRY and CDR2 SYGVKD come from the germline V gene. V was pared by 10 bases and J by 6 bases, with 18 bases between. In DNA form, the CDR3 reads TGTGCCACCAGGGGGCGCGGGAGGAAGACCCAGTACTTC. Translating gives CATRGRGRKTQYF.

The gene calls are TRBV4-1 and TRBJ2-7; perhaps TRBD2 as D (6 bases). This CDR3 contains 15 residues. V lost 6 bases and J 3 bases, leaving 18 bases between the germline ends. CDR1 is MGHRA, CDR2 YSYEKL, per germline. This CDR3 reads CASRKAGTGVYEQYF. As DNA, the CDR3 is TGCGCCAGCAGGAAAGCCGGGACGGGGGTCTACGAGCAGTACTTC.

V and J are TRBV6-5 and TRBJ2-3, with D tentatively TRBD1 (6 bases). The germline V and J ends were trimmed by 7 bases and 5 bases, with 19 bases remaining between them. Germline V gene lookup returns CDR1 MNHEY and CDR2 SVGAGI. The CDR3 has 15 residues. Here the CDR3 DNA reads TGTGCCAGCACCTACCTGGGGGCGCGAGGAGATACGCAGTATTTT. It yields the protein CASTYLGARGDTQYF.